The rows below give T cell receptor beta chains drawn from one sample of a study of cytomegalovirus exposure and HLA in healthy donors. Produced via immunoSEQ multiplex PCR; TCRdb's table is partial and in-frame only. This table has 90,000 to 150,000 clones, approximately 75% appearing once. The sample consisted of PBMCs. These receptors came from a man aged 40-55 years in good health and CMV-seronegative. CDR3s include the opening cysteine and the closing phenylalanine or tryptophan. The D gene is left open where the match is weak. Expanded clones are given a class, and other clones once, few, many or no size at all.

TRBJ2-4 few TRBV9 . CASSAAKRVAKNSQYF TGTGCCAGCAGCGCAGCAAAGCGGGTAGCCAAAAACAGTCAGTACTTC
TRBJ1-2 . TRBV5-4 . CASSVSNYGYTF TGTGCCAGCAGCGTCTCTAACTATGGCTACACCTTC
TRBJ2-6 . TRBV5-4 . CASSFSGANGLTF TGTGCCAGCAGTTTCTCTGGGGCCAACGGCCTGACTTTC
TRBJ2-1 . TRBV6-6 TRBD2 CASRNSLANEQFF TGTGCCAGCAGAAACTCACTAGCGAATGAGCAGTTCTTC
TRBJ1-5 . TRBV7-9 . CASSLVSGQGNQPQHF TGTGCCAGCAGCTTAGTATCAGGGCAGGGAAATCAGCCCCAGCATTTT
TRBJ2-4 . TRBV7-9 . CASSRPEAKNSQYF TGTGCCAGCAGTCGACCAGAAGCCAAAAACAGTCAGTACTTC
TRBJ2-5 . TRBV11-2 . CASSLDFTVETQYF TGTGCCAGCAGCTTGGACTTTACAGTGGAGACCCAGTACTTC
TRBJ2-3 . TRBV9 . CASTRQYF TGTGCCAGCACGAGGCAGTATTTT
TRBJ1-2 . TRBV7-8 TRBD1 CASSLDRGRHGYTF TGTGCCAGCAGCTTGGACAGGGGGCGTCATGGCTACACCTTC
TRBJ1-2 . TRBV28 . CASSLGFNYGYTF TGTGCCAGCAGTTTGGGCTTCAACTATGGCTACACCTTC
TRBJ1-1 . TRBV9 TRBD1 CASSPGTVNTEAFF TGTGCCAGCAGCCCCGGGACAGTGAACACTGAAGCTTTCTTT
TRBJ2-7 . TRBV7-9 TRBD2 CASKASGSYEQYF TGTGCCAGCAAGGCTAGCGGGAGCTACGAGCAGTACTTC
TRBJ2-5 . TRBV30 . CAWSVSAQTQYF TGTGCCTGGAGTGTGAGCGCTCAGACCCAGTACTTC
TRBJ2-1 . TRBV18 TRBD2 CASSRSSGGQGNEQFF TGTGCCAGCTCTCGATCTAGCGGGGGGCAGGGCAATGAGCAGTTCTTC
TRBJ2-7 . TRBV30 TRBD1 CAWSNPTGSGFYEQYF TGTGCCTGGAGTAACCCGACAGGGTCAGGCTTCTACGAGCAGTACTTC
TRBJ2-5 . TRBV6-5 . CASSYSRQETQYF TGTGCCAGCAGTTACTCCAGGCAAGAGACCCAGTACTTC
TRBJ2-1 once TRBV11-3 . CASSSISGPYNEQFF TGTGCCAGCAGCTCAATTAGCGGTCCCTACAATGAGCAGTTCTTC
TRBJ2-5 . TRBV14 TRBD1 CASSQSGTGGETQYF TGTGCCAGCAGCCAATCCGGGACAGGGGGTGAGACCCAGTACTTC
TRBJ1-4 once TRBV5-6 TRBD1 CASSLAQGSNEKLFF TGTGCCAGCAGCTTGGCACAGGGGTCTAATGAAAAACTGTTTTTT
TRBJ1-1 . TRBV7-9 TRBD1 CASSLIGGDRGTEAFF TGTGCCAGCAGCTTAATTGGAGGGGACAGGGGCACTGAAGCTTTCTTT
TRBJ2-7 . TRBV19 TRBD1 CASSVGTAAYEQYF TGTGCCAGTAGTGTCGGGACAGCAGCCTACGAGCAGTACTTC
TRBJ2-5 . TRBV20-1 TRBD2 CLAGVGGTQYF TGCTTAGCGGGAGTTGGTGGGACCCAGTACTTC
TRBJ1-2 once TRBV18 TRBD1 CASSPLTGNYGYTF TGTGCCAGCTCACCACTGACAGGGAACTATGGCTACACCTTC